These 25 T cell receptor beta chains were sequenced from one sample in a study of blood T cell repertoires in COVID-19. The data were produced by immunoSEQ multiplex PCR, yet TCRdb's version contains in-frame clones alone and is incomplete. The sample holds 140,000 or so clones; 88% are singletons and the top ten take less than 2%. Sequencing was carried out using peripheral blood. The receptors were sampled from a man aged 65 to 85 with acute or convalescent COVID-19.

Remarks on this clone: This sample also contains other DNA sequences that code for the same CDR3. The chain recombines TRBV6-5 with TRBJ1-5; 7 nucleotides line up with TRBD1. The germline CDR1 and CDR2 sequences are MNHEY and SVGAGI. Losses at the gene ends were 2 bases for V and 7 bases for J; bases not matched to a gene: 5. The CDR3 contains 14 residues. CDR3 DNA: TGTGCCAGCAGTTACCGACAGGGTGGACAGCCCCAGCATTTT. The encoded protein is CASSYRQGGQPQHF.

The chain employs TRBV19 and TRBJ2-1; tentative D call: TRBD2 (6 bases). Trimming removed 4 bases at V and 0 bases at J, with 13 bases between. The CDR3 runs to 16 residues. The germline gives CDR1 LNHDA, CDR2 SQIVND (reference sequence). CDR3 protein: CASSTYSGSSYNEQFF. As DNA, the CDR3 is TGTGCCAGTAGTACCTATAGCGGATCCTCCTACAATGAGCAGTTCTTC.

This clone was found a few times. This chain joins TRBV21-1 and TRBJ2-7; the D segment call TRBD1 is taken from the table without a DNA check. TRBV21-1 is described as a pseudogene. The CDR3 is 15 residues long. The CDR3 DNA reads TGTGCCAGCAGCAACCCCGGGACAGACTCCTACGAGCAGTACTTC. As protein: CASSNPGTDSYEQYF.

This clone was observed once. The V call is TRBV6-1, the J call TRBJ1-1, with D perhaps TRBD1 (5 bases). V lost 5 bases to trimming and J lost 6 bases, with 13 bases between them. The CDR3 totals 13 residues. The germline gives CDR1 MNHNS, CDR2 SASEGT. The CDR3 here is CASSSPRQPEAFF. In DNA, the CDR3 is TGTGCCAGCAGTTCCCCTAGACAGCCTGAAGCTTTCTTT.

In this sample, this clone turned up once. The chain combines TRBV2 with TRBJ1-6; TRBD1 aligns across 11 bases. V lost 7 bases, J lost 10 bases, and 6 bases stayed unmatched. The CDR3 extends over 14 amino acids. Germline V gene lookup returns CDR1 SNHLY and CDR2 FYNNEI. CDR3 DNA sequence: TGTGCCAGCAAAAGGGACAGGGGGAGATCACCCCTCCACTTT. Translation gives CASKRDRGRSPLHF.

The chain links TRBV30 to TRBJ2-3; 7 positions agree with TRBD2. The germline gives CDR1 GTSNPN, CDR2 SVGIG (reference sequence). The J segment lost 0 bases and the V segment lost 5 bases, leaving 2 bases of the junction unmatched. The CDR3 contains 13 residues. CDR3 in amino acids: CAWAGLSTDTQYF. The CDR3 bases are TGTGCCTGGGCGGGACTAAGCACAGATACGCAGTATTTT.

The CDR3 is CASMGELPSNGYTF. The CDR3 nucleotides are TGTGCCAGTATGGGAGAATTACCCTCGAATGGCTACACCTTC. The V gene is TRBV19, the J gene TRBJ1-2, with D unclear. Per germline, CDR1 LNHDA and CDR2 SQIVND (reference sequence). Between the trimmed V and J ends, which lost 7 bases and 6 bases, there was a span of 18 bases. The CDR3 runs 14 residues.

The chain joins TRBV3-1 (or the pseudogene TRBV3-2) to TRBJ2-2; D is unclear. Trimming removed 2 bases at V and 1 base at J, with 8 bases between. Germline V lookup: CDR1 LGHDT, CDR2 YNNKEL (reference sequence). The length of the CDR3 is 15 residues. The CDR3 DNA is TGTGCCAGCAGCCAAAGAGTGATGAACACCGGGGAGCTGTTTTTT. Translated: CASSQRVMNTGELFF.

The CDR3 DNA sequence: TGTGCCAGCAGCCCCGGCGGCTACGAGCAGTACTTC. Amino acids: CASSPGGYEQYF. This chain joins TRBV7-9 and TRBJ2-7; D call uncertain. The V end was cut by 5 bases, the J end by 3 bases, with 8 bases between. Germline CDR1 SEHNR, CDR2 FQNEAQ (reference sequence). This CDR3 spans 12 amino acids.

This sequence joins TRBV18 and TRBJ2-3; 7 nucleotides agree with TRBD1. Trimming cost V 2 bases and J 3 bases; bases outside gene matches: 14. Germline V gene lookup returns CDR1 KGHSH and CDR2 LQKENI. This CDR3 spans 18 amino acids. The CDR3 DNA is TGTGCCAGCTCACCATTGCCCGGGACAGAGTCACGGACAGATACGCAGTATTTT. Its translation is CASSPLPGTESRTDTQYF.

The chain uses TRBV5-1 and TRBJ1-1, with 7 bases lining up with TRBD1. V shed 4 bases and J 1 base; nucleotides not matched to a gene: 10. The V gene's germline CDR1 is SGHRS and CDR2 YFSETQ. The CDR3 contains 16 residues. CDR3: CASSLQTGITNTEAFF. The CDR3 DNA sequence: TGCGCCAGCAGCCTCCAGACAGGGATCACGAACACTGAAGCTTTCTTT.

This clone was observed a single time. V is TRBV14 and J is TRBJ1-1; 7 bases map to TRBD1. CDR3 length: 13 residues. Germline trimming cut 4 bases from V and 5 bases from J; bases unmatched to any gene: 4. Germline V lookup: CDR1 SGHDN, CDR2 FVKESK. The CDR3 region has the DNA TGTGCCAGCAGCCGAACAGGGGATACTGAAGCTTTCTTT. The encoded protein is CASSRTGDTEAFF.

The rearrangement links TRBV5-8 to TRBJ1-1; the match to TRBD1 covers 10 bases. The V gene end was trimmed by 4 bases and the J gene end by 6 bases; junction bases not matched to a gene: 6. The CDR3 length is 14 residues. CDR1 and CDR2 (germline): SGHTS, YDEGEE. The CDR3 DNA reads as TGTGCCAGCAGCCGTGGACAGGGGGTGGCTGAAGCTTTCTTT. Its protein product is CASSRGQGVAEAFF. The complete variable domain, with remaining parts taken from reference TRBV5-8 and TRBJ1-1, reads EAGVTQSPTHLIKTRGQQATLRCSPISGHTSVYWYQQALGLGLQFLLWYDEGEERNRGNFPPRFSGRQFPNYSSELNVNALELEDSALYLCASSRGQGVAEAFFGQGTRLTVV.

The gene calls are TRBV24-1 and TRBJ2-5; D is unclear. CDR1 is KGHDR, CDR2 SFDVKD, per germline. Trimming took off 4 bases at V and 5 bases at J, with 16 bases between the two ends. The CDR3 sequence is 15 residues long. The CDR3 protein is CATSDPRQAHETQYF. In DNA, the CDR3 is TGTGCCACCAGTGACCCCCGCCAGGCCCACGAGACCCAGTACTTC.

V and J are TRBV7-9 and TRBJ2-7, with TRBD1 identical over 9 bases. CDR3 length: 14 amino acids. V was clipped by 5 bases and J by 6 bases; unmatched bases: 8. Per the germline V gene, CDR1 is SEHNR and CDR2 is FQNEAQ (reference sequence). The CDR3 protein is CASSPGTGLGEQYF. The CDR3 DNA sequence: TGTGCCAGCAGCCCAGGGACAGGGCTAGGCGAGCAGTACTTC.

The V gene is TRBV19, the J gene TRBJ2-3; D perhaps matches TRBD2 (6 bases). From germline, CDR1 is LNHDA and CDR2 SQIVND (reference sequence). The CDR3 has 15 amino acids. V was pared by 0 bases and J by 4 bases, with 11 bases between. For the CDR3, the DNA is TGTGCCAGTAGTATAGATCTCGGGAGTTCAGATACGCAGTATTTT. It encodes CASSIDLGSSDTQYF.

This clone is a singleton in its sample. The rearrangement uses TRBV27 and TRBJ1-6, with D unclear. The germline V gene encodes CDR1 MNHEY and CDR2 SMNVEV (reference sequence). The length of the CDR3 is 13 residues. Deletions cut 4 bases from V and 3 bases from J, with 4 bases between. CDR3 in amino acids: CASSSNYNSPLHF. CDR3 nucleotide sequence: TGTGCCAGCAGTTCCAACTATAATTCACCCCTCCACTTT.

The count of this clone is one. The chain uses TRBV30 and TRBJ1-1; D is unclear. CDR1 and CDR2 (germline): GTSNPN, SVGIG (reference sequence). This CDR3 has 13 residues. V lost 2 bases and J 1 base, leaving 8 bases between the germline ends. This CDR3 is CAWSWRENTEAFF. The CDR3 coding sequence is TGTGCCTGGAGTTGGAGGGAGAACACTGAAGCTTTCTTT.

The chain is built from TRBV28 and TRBJ2-4; the match to TRBD1 covers 9 bases. Unmatched junction bases numbered 8, after V lost 5 bases and J lost 9 bases. CDR3 size: 14 residues. Germline values: CDR1 MDHEN, CDR2 SYDVKM. CDR3: CASSGQGQGTIQYF. CDR3 nucleotides: TGTGCCAGCAGTGGTCAGGGACAGGGCACCATTCAGTACTTC.

The chain employs TRBV21-1 and TRBJ2-2; TRBD2 is the table's D call and was not checked against the DNA. TRBV21-1 is a recognized pseudogene. The CDR3 loop spans 19 amino acids. CDR3 nucleotides: TGTGCCAGCAGCCTTTTCTGGGGCGGGAGGGGACCGAACACCGGGGAGCTGTTTTTT. Translating gives CASSLFWGGRGPNTGELFF.

V and J are TRBV12-3 or TRBV12-4 and TRBJ1-2; TRBD1 is a possible D gene (5 bases). The CDR3 extends over 13 amino acids. Trimming took off 6 bases at V and 6 bases at J, with 14 bases between the two ends. CDR3 DNA sequence: TGTGCCAGCAGGGACGGGGGTCTCCATGGCTACACCTTC. Its protein product is CASRDGGLHGYTF.

Here the CDR3 DNA reads TGTGCCAGCAGTTTATCAGTCGGGCTAGCGGGTCACAATGAGCAGTTCTTC. Translation: CASSLSVGLAGHNEQFF. V is TRBV27 and J is TRBJ2-1, with 8 bases lining up with TRBD2. With 0 bases clipped from V and 5 bases from J, the junction kept 9 bases outside the gene matches. The length of the CDR3 is 17 residues. Germline CDR1 and CDR2: MNHEY and SMNVEV (reference sequence).

The chain is built from TRBV28 and TRBJ2-7; the match to TRBD1 covers 7 bases. The CDR3 covers 21 residues. V trimming: 3 bases; J trimming: 0 bases; junction bases outside the gene matches: 23. CDR1 and CDR2 from the germline V gene are MDHEN and SYDVKM. CDR3 bases: TGTGCCAGCAGTTTCTACACCAAGGGACAGAGGAGAGGGATGAGCTCCTACGAGCAGTACTTC. Amino acids: CASSFYTKGQRRGMSSYEQYF.

The chain employs TRBV5-1 and TRBJ2-5; D possibly corresponds to TRBD2 (5 bases). With 0 bases removed from V and 7 bases from J, the gap between germline ends came to 25 bases. Germline CDR1 is SGHRS and CDR2 is YFSETQ. The CDR3 consists of 18 residues. As DNA, the CDR3 is TGCGCCAGCAGCTTGGTTAAATCCGGAGGCTCGGGGTTGTGGACCCAGTACTTC. This encodes CASSLVKSGGSGLWTQYF.

V usage is TRBV14 and J usage is TRBJ2-2; D is ambiguous. The CDR3 contains 14 residues. Germline V gene data show CDR1 as SGHDN and CDR2 as FVKESK. V was pared by 1 base and J by 6 bases, with 9 bases between. The CDR3 coding sequence is TGTGCCAGCAGCCAAGGAGCGTGGGCCGGGGAGCTGTTTTTT. Amino acids: CASSQGAWAGELFF. The full variable domain, rest sourced from reference TRBV14 and TRBJ2-2, is EAGVTQFPSHSVIEKGQTVTLRCDPISGHDNLYWYRRVMGKEIKFLLHFVKESKQDESGMPNNRFLAERTGGTYSTLKVQPAELEDSGVYFCASSQGAWAGELFFGEGSRLTVL.